Sequencing of this TCR beta chain was carried out in a study of OX40 agonist ivuxolimab in advanced cancers. Study in general: Aged about 20 to 85 with a mean of approximately 60 years, they were 82.7% male. Partial responses were achieved by three patients, of whom one had hepatocellular carcinoma and two had cutaneous melanoma. Study-level points and caveats: Among the lowest levels of clonal expansion were found in partial responders at 0.1-3.0 mg/kg.

The assay was immunoSEQ multiplex PCR, and TCRdb's table has in-frame clones only and misses some. The data show under 75,000 clones, approximately 86% seen once. Remarks on this clone: Antigen unknown.

The J segment lost 5 bases and the V segment lost 7 bases, leaving 12 bases of the junction unmatched. Germline V CDR1 and CDR2: MDHEN, SYDVKM. This CDR3 contains 15 residues. The TCR sequence derives from an adult with an advanced solid tumor such as melanoma, head and neck, liver or kidney cancer. The chain links TRBV28 to TRBJ2-5; 8 nucleotides line up with TRBD1. The source was CD4+ or CD8+ T cells sorted from blood, collected in a trial of the OX40 agonist ivuxolimab. CDR3 in DNA: TGTGCCAGCACGCCCTCTTCAGGGGGCAGGGAGACCCAGTACTTC. It yields the protein CASTPSSGGRETQYF. Together with reference TRBV28 and TRBJ2-5, the CDR3 gives the full variable domain: DVKVTQSSRYLVKRTGEKVFLECVQDMDHENMFWYRQDPGLGLRLIYFSYDVKMKEKGDIPEGYSVSREKKERFSLILESASTNQTSMYLCASTPSSGGRETQYFGPGTRLLVL.